This T cell receptor beta chain was observed in a study of CD4 T cells in relation to SARS-CoV-2 and coronaviruses. Broader study findings: Crossreactivity was assessed only for spike protein, not other viral proteins.

CD4+ T cells from unexposed donors were obtained before the COVID-19 pandemic (2011-2018). Comment on this clone: Its antigen is not known.

Clones were sequenced by immunoSEQ multiplex PCR, and TCRdb holds only the in-frame ones, with some missing. The repertoire has some 69,000 clones, 94% of them found once; the top ten carry 0.13% to 0.15%. The source of this sequence is a human donor in good health. The sequencing input was naive CD4+ T cells from PBMCs. Subset reported: naive CD4+ T cells isolated by negative enrichment.

CDR3 sequence (DNA): TGTGCCTGGAGTGTCGGTTACAATGAGCAGTTCTTC. Amino acids: CAWSVGYNEQFF. The rearrangement links TRBV30 to TRBJ2-1; D is undetermined. In germline, CDR1 is GTSNPN, CDR2 SVGIG (reference sequence). Trimming removed 0 bases at V and 4 bases at J, with 4 bases between. The CDR3 loop spans 12 amino acids.